One and the same sample provided the 7 T cell receptor beta chains below, sequenced in a study of response to subunit inactivated influenza vaccine. TCRdb analysed the RT-PCR reads with MiXCR anew, one entry per CDR3 protein. The sample has roughly 500,000 distinct CDR3 sequences; 15% to 20% are singletons. The input for sequencing was CD4+ T cells sorted from PBMCs, taken about 23 months after vaccination. The receptors here all came from a man between 50 and 69 years old who received an inactivated influenza vaccine.

The chain links TRBV10-3 to TRBJ1-1, with a tentative D call TRBD1 (5 bases). CDR3 length: 13 residues. Trimming pared 6 bases from V and 1 base from J, leaving 9 bases between. Germline V gene sequence: CDR1 ENHRY, CDR2 SYGVKD. For the CDR3, the DNA is TGTGCCATCAGACCGCAGGGGAACACTGAAGCTTTCTTT. It translates to CAIRPQGNTEAFF.

This clonotype was counted a few times. The rearrangement uses TRBV6-1 and TRBJ2-2; tentative D call: TRBD2 (6 bases). The germline V gene has CDR1 MNHNS and CDR2 SASEGT. V lost 2 bases, J lost 9 bases, and 16 bases lay in between. The CDR3 spans 15 residues. For the CDR3, the DNA is TGTGCCAGCAGTGAAACGTGGGGACTCGGACGGGAGCTGTTTTTT. Its protein is CASSETWGLGRELFF.

The chain couples TRBV24-1 to TRBJ2-3, with unresolved D. The CDR3 covers 12 residues. With 1 base removed from V and 6 bases from J, the gap between germline ends came to 4 bases. Looked up from germline, CDR1 is KGHDR and CDR2 is SFDVKD. In nucleotides, the CDR3 is TGTGCCACCAGTGATTTCGGGGATACGCAGTATTTT. Amino acid sequence: CATSDFGDTQYF.

This clonotype was counted a few times. J is TRBJ1-1 and V is TRBV3-1, with a tentative D call TRBD1 (5 bases). The V gene lost 3 bases and the J gene lost 1 base, with 12 bases spanning the gap. The length of the CDR3 is 15 residues. In germline, CDR1 is LGHDT, CDR2 YNNKEL (reference sequence). This CDR3 is CASSHSDQGNTEAFF. CDR3 in DNA: TGTGCCAGCAGCCACTCCGACCAGGGGAACACTGAAGCTTTCTTT.

In this sample, this clonotype turned up many times. The chain recombines TRBV4-1 with TRBJ2-1; 14 bases fit TRBD2. The V and J ends lost 1 base and 4 bases, in that order; junction bases with no gene match: 0. Per germline, CDR1 MGHRA and CDR2 YSYEKL. This CDR3 has 16 amino acids. For the CDR3, the DNA is TGCGCCAGCAGCCAAGGACTAGCGGGGGGGTACAATGAGCAGTTCTTC. Translated: CASSQGLAGGYNEQFF.

This clonotype was seen a few times. This chain joins TRBV5-1 and TRBJ2-2; possibly TRBD1 for D (5 bases). CDR3 length equals 15 residues. Germline lookup yields CDR1 SGHRS and CDR2 YFSETQ. V gave up 9 bases and J gave up 6 bases, with 21 bases separating them. CDR3 bases: TGCGCCACCCTAGGGGTGGCTTTTCGCGCCGGGGAGCTGTTTTTT. Translated, it gives CATLGVAFRAGELFF.

This chain joins TRBV6-5 and TRBJ2-7, with D hard to call. Per germline, CDR1 MNHEY and CDR2 SVGAGI. Deletions cut 4 bases from V and 5 bases from J, with 18 bases between. The CDR3 runs 15 residues. For the CDR3, the DNA is TGTGCCAGCAGTTTCCAGGACGGGCGAGAAGACGAGCAGTACTTC. Translating it yields CASSFQDGREDEQYF.